This T cell receptor beta chain stems from a study of cytomegalovirus exposure and HLA in healthy donors. This PCR relied on a set of 60 Vbeta primers and 13 Jbeta primers. This table comes from immunoSEQ multiplex PCR, and its TCRdb copy is limited to in-frame clones, with some not included. Here the sample spans some 140,000 clones, approximately 10% being singletons. The V and J ends lost 0 bases and 3 bases respectively, with 21 bases between them. Per germline, CDR1 LGHNA and CDR2 YSLEER. This CDR3 is built from 18 residues. The V call is TRBV4-3, the J call TRBJ2-7, with D possibly matching TRBD1 (7 bases). The sample consisted of PBMCs. The TCR originated in a woman between 35 and 50 years old in good health and CMV-seropositive. The DNA for the CDR3 is TGCGCCAGCAGCCAAGATGTAGGATCGGCAGGGGGACTCTACGAGCAGTACTTC. Its protein product is CASSQDVGSAGGLYEQYF.